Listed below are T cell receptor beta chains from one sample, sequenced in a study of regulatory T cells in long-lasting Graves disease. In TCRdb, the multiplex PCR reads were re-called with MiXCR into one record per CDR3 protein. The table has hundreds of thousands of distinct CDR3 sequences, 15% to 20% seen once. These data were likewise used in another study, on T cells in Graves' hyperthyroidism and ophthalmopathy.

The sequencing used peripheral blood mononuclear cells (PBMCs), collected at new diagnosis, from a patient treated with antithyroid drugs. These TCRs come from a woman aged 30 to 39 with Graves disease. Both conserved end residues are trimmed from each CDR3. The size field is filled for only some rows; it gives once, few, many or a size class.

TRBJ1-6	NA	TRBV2	ASSLWGGTYNSPLH
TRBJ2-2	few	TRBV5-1	ASSSSPGELF
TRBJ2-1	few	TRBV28	ASSPQSGANSYNEQF
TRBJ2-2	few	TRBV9	ASSVRDYPGSGELF
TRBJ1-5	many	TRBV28	ASSPTGTGGDQPQH
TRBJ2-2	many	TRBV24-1	ATSDRSGSDYNTGELF
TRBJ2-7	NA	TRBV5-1	ASSRDDTYEQY
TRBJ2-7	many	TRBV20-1	SANRQGSYEQY
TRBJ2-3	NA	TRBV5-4	ASTQGAGVTAWSTDTQY
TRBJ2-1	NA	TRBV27	ASSKERGSYNEQF
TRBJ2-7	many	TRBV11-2	ASSFPGAFYEQY